A single sample is the source of the 10 T cell receptor beta chains below, sequenced in a study of blood T cell repertoires in COVID-19. Clones were sequenced by immunoSEQ multiplex PCR, and TCRdb holds only the in-frame ones, with some missing. In the table there are about 32,000 clones, 87% of which are singletons. Sample: peripheral blood. All receptors derive from a man aged 50 or older with active or convalescent COVID-19.

The chain combines TRBV28 with TRBJ2-7, with TRBD1 matching over 8 bases. The CDR3 covers 14 residues. J gave up 5 bases and V 1 base, and 4 bases lay outside the gene matches. CDR1 and CDR2 (germline): MDHEN, SYDVKM. The CDR3 protein is CASSLYLTGDEQYF. CDR3 nucleotides: TGTGCCAGCAGTTTATACCTGACAGGGGACGAGCAGTACTTC. Supplemented by reference TRBV28 and TRBJ2-7, the full variable domain reads DVKVTQSSRYLVKRTGEKVFLECVQDMDHENMFWYRQDPGLGLRLIYFSYDVKMKEKGDIPEGYSVSREKKERFSLILESASTNQTSMYLCASSLYLTGDEQYFGPGTRLTVT.

The chain employs TRBV15 and TRBJ1-3; D is possibly TRBD1 (5 bases). V was pared by 4 bases and J by 1 base, with 17 bases between. CDR1 and CDR2 from the germline V gene are LNHNV and YYDKDF (reference sequence). The CDR3 totals 17 residues. This CDR3 reads CATSNPSGGGSGNTIYF. CDR3 coding DNA: TGTGCCACCAGCAACCCCTCGGGGGGAGGGTCTGGAAACACCATATATTTT.

This clone has a handful of counts. The chain employs TRBV6-2 or TRBV6-3 and TRBJ2-4, with TRBD1 matching 7 bases. V gave up 2 bases and J gave up 0 bases; unmatched junction bases: 4. CDR3 length: 16 amino acids. The germline gives CDR1 MNHEY, CDR2 SVGEGT. The CDR3 sequence is CASSYDRVVAKNIQYF. The CDR3 DNA is TGTGCCAGCAGTTACGACAGGGTGGTAGCCAAAAACATTCAGTACTTC.

V is TRBV7-9 and J is TRBJ2-3; 8 bases match TRBD2. Germline CDR1 reads SEHNR; CDR2 reads FQNEAQ (reference sequence). The CDR3 has 18 amino acids. V shed 1 base, J shed 2 bases, and the junction held 11 bases outside the gene matches. The CDR3 reads CASSLVPGTSGLTDTQYF. CDR3 in DNA: TGTGCCAGCAGCTTAGTACCCGGGACTAGTGGGCTCACAGATACGCAGTATTTT. Full variable domain (outside the CDR3, taken from reference TRBV7-9 and TRBJ2-3): DTGVSQNPRHKITKRGQNVTFRCDPISEHNRLYWYRQTLGQGPEFLTYFQNEAQLEKSRLLSDRFSAERPKGSFSTLEIQRTEQGDSAMYLCASSLVPGTSGLTDTQYFGPGTRLTVL.

This sequence joins TRBV9 and TRBJ2-3; 9 nucleotides agree with TRBD2. V trimming: 0 bases; J trimming: 1 base; junction bases outside the gene matches: 3. The CDR3 length is 16 residues. Germline values: CDR1 SGDLS, CDR2 YYNGEE. This chain's CDR3 is CASSVVASGGTDTQYF. In DNA form, the CDR3 reads TGTGCCAGCAGCGTAGTGGCTAGCGGGGGCACAGATACGCAGTATTTT.

V gene TRBV14 combines with J gene TRBJ1-5, with a tentative D call TRBD1 (5 bases). V was shortened by 4 bases and J by 2 bases, with 12 bases between the two germline ends. The CDR3 runs to 15 residues. Germline V gene lookup returns CDR1 SGHDN and CDR2 FVKESK. This CDR3 is CASSPGGPGNQPQHF. The CDR3 nucleotides read TGTGCCAGCAGCCCCGGGGGACCTGGCAATCAGCCCCAGCATTTT.

This clone has only one observation. This rearrangement joins TRBV28 to TRBJ2-7, with D unresolved. This CDR3 spans 11 amino acids. The V end was cut by 7 bases, the J end by 5 bases, with 9 bases between. Germline V gene sequence: CDR1 MDHEN, CDR2 SYDVKM. This CDR3 is CASTGRDEQYF. CDR3 nucleotide sequence: TGTGCCAGCACCGGCCGGGACGAGCAGTACTTC.

By share, this clone counts as medium-sized. This chain joins TRBV30 and TRBJ1-5; D unclear. The germline V gene has CDR1 GTSNPN and CDR2 SVGIG (reference sequence). Trimming stripped 0 bases from V and 0 bases from J, with 9 bases between. The CDR3 has 15 residues. For the CDR3, the DNA is TGTGCCTGGAGTGTCGACTTGAATAGCAATCAGCCCCAGCATTTT. This gives the protein CAWSVDLNSNQPQHF.

This clone was found once. The chain uses TRBV5-1 and TRBJ2-5, with 7 bases matching TRBD1. The germline V gene has CDR1 SGHRS and CDR2 YFSETQ. The V gene end was trimmed by 2 bases and the J gene end by 3 bases; junction bases not matched to a gene: 7. The CDR3 has 15 amino acids. CDR3 sequence: CASSFGTALEETQYF. As DNA, the CDR3 is TGCGCCAGCAGCTTCGGGACAGCCTTGGAAGAGACCCAGTACTTC. The full variable domain, rest sourced from reference TRBV5-1 and TRBJ2-5, is KAGVTQTPRYLIKTRGQQVTLSCSPISGHRSVSWYQQTPGQGLQFLFEYFSETQRNKGNFPGRFSGRQFSNSRSEMNVSTLELGDSALYLCASSFGTALEETQYFGPGTRLLVL.

The chain recombines TRBV6-1 with TRBJ1-3; possible D gene TRBD1, 6 bases. The germline gives CDR1 MNHNS, CDR2 SASEGT. The CDR3 totals 14 residues. Deletions cut 3 bases from V and 2 bases from J, with 8 bases between. CDR3 sequence (DNA): TGTGCCAGCAGTGAGGGACAACCTGGAAACACCATATATTTT. It specifies CASSEGQPGNTIYF.